Listed here is a single TCR beta chain. The antigen is unknown. This sample was included in a study of identical twins. General study findings and limits: A lower insertion count was a feature of abundant cord blood beta clonotypes, with no such feature in memory repertoires. For zero-insertion analyses, partial confounding could come from invariant MAIT and iNKT cells.

Template switching introduced a universal primer site, and the cDNA bore unique molecular identifiers. One entry per CDR3 protein, called by TCRdb with MiXCR from the 5' RACE reads. This sample has hundreds of thousands of distinct CDR3 sequences, with approximately 13% found just once. CDR3 length: 17 amino acids. V was pared by 6 bases and J by 0 bases, with 10 bases of the junction left unmatched. The data also belong to a second study, concerning yellow fever vaccine responses in identical twins.

The V call is TRBV12-3 or TRBV12-4, the J call TRBJ1-4; 7 positions agree with TRBD1. The source of this sequence is a woman younger than 35 in good health. The sample taken for sequencing was PBMCs. The CDR3 DNA reads TGTGCCAGCAGGGGAAGACAGGGACATGCAACTAATGAAAAACTGTTTTTT. Protein product: CASRGRQGHATNEKLFF.